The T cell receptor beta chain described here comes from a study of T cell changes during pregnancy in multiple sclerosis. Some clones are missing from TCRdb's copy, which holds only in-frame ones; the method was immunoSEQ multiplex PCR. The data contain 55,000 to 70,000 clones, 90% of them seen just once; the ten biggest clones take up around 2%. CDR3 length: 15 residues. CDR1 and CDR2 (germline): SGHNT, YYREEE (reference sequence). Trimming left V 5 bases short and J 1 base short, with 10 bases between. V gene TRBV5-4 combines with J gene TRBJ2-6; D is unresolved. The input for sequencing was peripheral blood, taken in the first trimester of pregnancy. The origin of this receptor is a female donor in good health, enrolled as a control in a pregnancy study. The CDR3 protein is CASRSPPSGANVLTF. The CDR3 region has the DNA TGTGCCAGCAGGTCTCCCCCGTCTGGGGCCAACGTCCTGACTTTC.